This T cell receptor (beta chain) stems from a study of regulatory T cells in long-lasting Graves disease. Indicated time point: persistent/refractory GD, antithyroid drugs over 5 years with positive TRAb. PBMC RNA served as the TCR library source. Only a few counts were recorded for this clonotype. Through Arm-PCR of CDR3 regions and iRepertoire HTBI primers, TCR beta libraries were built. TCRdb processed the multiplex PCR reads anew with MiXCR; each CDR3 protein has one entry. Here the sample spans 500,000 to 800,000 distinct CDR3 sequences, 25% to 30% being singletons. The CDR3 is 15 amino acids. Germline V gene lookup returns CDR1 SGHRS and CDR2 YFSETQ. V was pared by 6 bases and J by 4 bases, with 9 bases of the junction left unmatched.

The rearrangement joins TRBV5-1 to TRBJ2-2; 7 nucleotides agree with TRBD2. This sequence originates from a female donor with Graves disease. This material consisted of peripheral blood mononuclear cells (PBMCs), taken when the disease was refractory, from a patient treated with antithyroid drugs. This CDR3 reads CASKTLAAATGELFF. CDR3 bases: TGCGCCAGCAAGACCCTAGCGGCCGCCACCGGGGAGCTGTTTTTT.